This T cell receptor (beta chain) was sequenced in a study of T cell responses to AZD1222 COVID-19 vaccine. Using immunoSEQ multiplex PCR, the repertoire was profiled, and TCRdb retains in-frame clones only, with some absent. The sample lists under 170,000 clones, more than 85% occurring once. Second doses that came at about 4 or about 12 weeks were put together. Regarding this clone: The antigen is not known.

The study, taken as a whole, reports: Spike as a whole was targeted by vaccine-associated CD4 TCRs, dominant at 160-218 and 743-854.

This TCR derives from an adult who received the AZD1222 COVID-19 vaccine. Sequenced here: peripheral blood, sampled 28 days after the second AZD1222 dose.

CDR3 protein: CASTGKGINTGELFF. The CDR3 coding sequence is TGTGCCAGCACGGGGAAGGGAATTAACACCGGGGAGCTGTTTTTT. The chain joins TRBV2 to TRBJ2-2; TRBD2 is a possible D gene (5 bases). V shed 7 bases and J shed 2 bases, with 14 bases lying between them. CDR3 length equals 15 residues. Germline assignment: CDR1 SNHLY and CDR2 FYNNEI.